This passage covers 30 T cell receptor beta chains from one sample sequenced in a study of blood T cells in healthy people across ages. Together with a sample-barcoded 5' primer, a J-beta primer mix was included in a second PCR lasting about 6 to 11 cycles. Each CDR3 protein is one row after TCRdb ran MiXCR on the 5' RACE reads. Of 650,000 or so distinct CDR3 sequences in the sample, about 50% are singletons; the top ten hold approximately 13%. Sequencing was performed on blood. The receptors here all came from an elderly woman in good health.

The sample holds many counts of this clonotype. The gene calls are TRBV7-2 and TRBJ2-1; 8 bases map to TRBD2. CDR1 is SGHTA and CDR2 is FQGNSA in the germline V gene. This CDR3 comprises 15 residues. V was pared by 2 bases and J by 6 bases, with 6 bases of the junction left unmatched. CDR3 residues: CASSLSGGAFNEQFF. DNA for the CDR3: TGTGCCAGCAGCTTATCCGGGGGGGCTTTCAATGAGCAGTTCTTC.

This chain links TRBV12-5 with TRBJ1-1; 12 bases map to TRBD1. V lost 6 bases, J lost 9 bases, and 8 bases stayed unmatched. CDR1 is LGHNT, CDR2 FRNRAP, per germline. The length of the CDR3 is 14 residues. CDR3 nucleotide sequence: TGTGCTAGTGGGATCGCCGGGACAGGGGGCCAAGCTTTCTTT. It encodes CASGIAGTGGQAFF. The full variable domain, with the rest looked up from reference TRBV12-5 and TRBJ1-1, is DARVTQTPRHKVTEMGQEVTMRCQPILGHNTVFWYRQTMMQGLELLAYFRNRAPLDDSGMPKDRFSAEMPDATLATLKIQPSEPRDSAVYFCASGIAGTGGQAFFGQGTRLTVV.

Turning to this clonotype: This may come from a read error, since a much larger clone is one base off. The rearrangement links TRBV7-3 to TRBJ2-5; D remains unclear. This CDR3 has 13 residues. Looked up from germline, CDR1 is SGHTA and CDR2 is FQGTGA. V shed 4 bases and J shed 0 bases, with 6 bases lying between them. CDR3 nucleotides: TGTGCCAGCAGCTGTAGCCACCAAGAGACCCAGTACTTC. Protein product: CASSCSHQETQYF.

This clonotype was observed many times. CDR3 nucleotides: TGTGCCAGCAGCCACGGCGACGAGCAGTACTTC. Translation: CASSHGDEQYF. This chain links TRBV3-1 with TRBJ2-7; D unclear. V was trimmed by 3 bases and J by 5 bases, leaving 5 bases between them. Per germline, CDR1 LGHDT and CDR2 YNNKEL (reference sequence). The CDR3 loop spans 11 amino acids.

Details on this clonotype: Given a much more abundant clone one base away, this may be a read error. The chain employs TRBV20-1 and TRBJ2-3; possibly TRBD1 or TRBD2 for D (5 bases each). CDR1 is DFQATT, CDR2 SNEGSKA, per germline (reference sequence). The CDR3 contains 15 residues. The CDR3 nucleotides read TGCAGTGCTAGAGATGGGACGCCCAGCACAGATACGCGGTATTTT. It encodes CSARDGTPSTDTRYF.

The genes are TRBV6-1 and TRBJ2-5; D is unclear. The CDR3 is made up of 19 amino acids. Germline CDR1 is MNHNS and CDR2 is SASEGT. V dropped 8 bases and J dropped 3 bases, with 31 bases sitting between them. CDR3: CASASPDESLAYLKETQYF. The CDR3 DNA sequence: TGTGCCAGCGCTTCCCCAGACGAGAGTTTAGCTTACCTTAAAGAGACCCAGTACTTC.

This clonotype was counted at least ten times. The chain employs TRBV10-3 and TRBJ1-5; D remains ambiguous. This CDR3 is built from 14 residues. Looked up from germline, CDR1 is ENHRY and CDR2 is SYGVKD. V lost 4 bases to trimming and J lost 1 base, with 8 bases between them. The CDR3 loop is CAISGRGSNQPQHF. The CDR3 DNA sequence: TGTGCCATCAGTGGTCGGGGAAGCAATCAGCCCCAGCATTTT.

On this clonotype: This may be a read error, as it is one base from a much larger clone. The chain employs TRBV29-1 and TRBJ2-1; 12 bases are a match to TRBD1. V dropped 6 bases and J dropped 5; count of bases not matched to a gene: 5. CDR1 is SQVTM and CDR2 is ANQGSEA in the germline V gene. The CDR3 runs 14 residues. CDR3 nucleotide sequence: TGCAGCGTCCTAAGGGACAGGGGGCACAATGAGCAGTTCTTC. Protein sequence: CSVLRDRGHNEQFF.

This clonotype was counted ten times or more. The J gene is TRBJ2-1, the V gene TRBV9, with D maybe TRBD2 (7 bases). Germline V gene lookup returns CDR1 SGDLS and CDR2 YYNGEE. The CDR3 contains 19 residues. V gave up 3 bases and J gave up 3 bases, with 25 bases separating them. Here the CDR3 DNA reads TGTGCCAGCAGCGCACCCTCGCAGGGGAGGGCAGGGATCTACAATGAGCAGTTCTTC. As protein: CASSAPSQGRAGIYNEQFF.

The chain has TRBV14 and TRBJ1-5; 7 nucleotides line up with TRBD1. Germline CDR1 and CDR2: SGHDN and FVKESK. CDR3 length: 14 amino acids. Germline trimming cut 4 bases from V and 5 bases from J; bases unmatched to any gene: 5. DNA for the CDR3: TGTGCCAGCAGCCGAGACAGGGAGGATCAGCCCCAGCATTTT. This encodes CASSRDREDQPQHF.

V is TRBV4-2 and J is TRBJ2-1, with 10 bases matching TRBD2. CDR1 LGHNA and CDR2 YNFKEQ come from the germline V gene. The CDR3 totals 15 residues. After removal of 5 bases from V and 10 bases from J, the junction contained 11 bases not matched to a gene. CDR3 amino acids: CASSFEALAGVEQFF. The CDR3 DNA is TGTGCCAGCAGCTTCGAGGCTCTAGCGGGAGTCGAGCAGTTCTTC.

A word on this clonotype: A much larger clone differs by one base, so this may be a read error. This chain links TRBV6-5 with TRBJ2-1; possible D gene TRBD2, 5 bases. V lost 6 bases, J lost 0 bases, and 12 bases lay in between. The CDR3 sequence is 15 residues long. The V gene's germline CDR1 is MNHEY and CDR2 SVGAGI. CDR3 in amino acids: CASSPRRGSYNEQFF. CDR3 nucleotides: TGTGCCAGCAGCCCGAGACGGGGCTCCTACAATGAGCAGTTCTTC.

As for this clonotype: One end of the junction does not line up with germline, which may come from a read error. The rearrangement links TRBV12-3 or TRBV12-4 to TRBJ1-2; 7 nucleotides line up with TRBD1. CDR3 length: 13 amino acids. This CDR3 is CAGSFRDRNGYTF. The DNA of the CDR3 is TGTGCCGGCAGTTTTCGGGACAGAAATGGCTACACCTTC.

Concerning this clonotype: A much larger clone differs from this one at a single base, so this may be a read error. The chain joins TRBV3-1 to TRBJ2-5; a possible D gene is TRBD2 (6 bases). The germline gives CDR1 LGHDT, CDR2 YNNKEL (reference sequence). The CDR3 has 15 amino acids. Trimming shortened V by 5 bases and J by 11 bases, and 24 bases separated the two germline ends. CDR3 sequence: CASSYNRPGVSEQYF. The CDR3 nucleotides are TGTGCCAGCAGCTACAATCGCCCGGGGGTGTCTGAGCAGTACTTC.

A few counts support this clonotype. The chain is built from TRBV10-3 and TRBJ1-4, with 8 bases fitting TRBD1. The CDR3 spans 16 residues. The V and J ends lost 6 bases and 3 bases, in that order; junction bases with no gene match: 9. Germline V CDR1 and CDR2: ENHRY, SYGVKD. CDR3 in amino acids: CAIRPGQEISNEKLFF. The CDR3 DNA is TGTGCCATCAGACCGGGACAGGAGATCTCTAATGAAAAACTGTTTTTT.

The chain combines TRBV4-1 with TRBJ2-3; D not resolved. V was shortened by 1 base and J by 2 bases, with 10 bases between the two germline ends. The CDR3 has 15 residues. Germline V CDR1 and CDR2: MGHRA, YSYEKL. CDR3: CASSQAGFDTDTQYF. DNA of the CDR3: TGCGCCAGCAGCCAAGCAGGATTCGACACAGATACGCAGTATTTT.

This clonotype was seen ten or more times. V and J are TRBV18 and TRBJ2-5; a weak D match, TRBD1 (5 bases). The CDR3 runs 14 residues. The V gene's germline CDR1 is KGHSH and CDR2 LQKENI. V was pared by 1 base and J by 2 bases, with 8 bases between. CDR3 sequence (DNA): TGTGCCAGCTCACCACGGCAGGGACAAGAGACCCAGTACTTC. Its translation: CASSPRQGQETQYF.

At least ten counts were recorded for this clonotype. The CDR3 sequence: CASSVTASYEQYF. The CDR3, as DNA: TGTGCCAGCAGTGTGACGGCTTCCTACGAGCAGTACTTC. The rearrangement joins TRBV9 to TRBJ2-7, with D unresolved. This CDR3 contains 13 residues. Germline-derived CDR1 and CDR2 are SGDLS and YYNGEE. V gave up 5 bases and J gave up 1 base, with 10 bases separating them.

V usage is TRBV13 and J usage is TRBJ2-1; D is perhaps TRBD2 (5 bases). The V end lost 7 bases, the J end lost 0 bases, and 7 bases lay between the germline ends. The germline CDR1 and CDR2 sequences are PRHDT and FYEKMQ (reference sequence). The CDR3 contains 13 residues. CDR3 amino acids: CASTAGSYNEQFF. CDR3 nucleotide sequence: TGTGCCAGCACCGCGGGCTCCTACAATGAGCAGTTCTTC.

Details on this clonotype: A much bigger clone sits one base away, suggesting this may be a read error. V is TRBV5-1 and J is TRBJ2-3; TRBD1 is a possible D gene (6 bases). This CDR3 has 17 residues. The germline gives CDR1 SGHRS, CDR2 YFSETQ. V was cut by 9 bases and J by 2 bases, with 25 bases left in between. The CDR3 DNA reads TGCGCCAACAGAGGACAGATTTCGGTGTGGAACACAGATACGCAGTATTTT. Translation gives CANRGQISVWNTDTQYF. Full variable domain (outside the CDR3, taken from reference TRBV5-1 and TRBJ2-3): KAGVTQTPRYLIKTRGQQVTLSCSPISGHRSVSWYQQTPGQGLQFLFEYFSETQRNKGNFPGRFSGRQFSNSRSEMNVSTLELGDSALYLCANRGQISVWNTDTQYFGPGTRLTVL.

The J gene is TRBJ1-1, the V gene TRBV27; the D is unclear. The V end was cut by 6 bases, the J end by 1 base, with 12 bases between. This CDR3 contains 14 residues. Germline assignment: CDR1 MNHEY and CDR2 SMNVEV (reference sequence). CDR3 sequence: CASRRQGTNTEAFF. DNA of the CDR3: TGTGCCAGCAGGAGACAAGGTACGAACACTGAAGCTTTCTTT.

Note on this clonotype: A much larger clone differs from this one at a single base, so this may be a read error. V and J are TRBV12-3 or TRBV12-4 and TRBJ2-1; 9 bases are a match to TRBD2. The trim removed 7 bases at V and 4 bases at J, leaving 2 bases unmatched. The CDR3 is 13 residues long. The CDR3 sequence is CASMRGGYNEQFF. The CDR3 DNA sequence: TGTGCCAGCATGCGGGGGGGGTACAATGAGCAGTTCTTC.

Only a few counts were recorded for this clonotype. A read error may explain this, as a much larger clone is one base away. This chain links TRBV4-1 with TRBJ2-5; 9 bases match TRBD2. The J segment lost 11 bases and the V segment lost 6 bases, leaving 19 bases of the junction unmatched. CDR3 length: 16 residues. Germline CDR1 and CDR2: MGHRA and YSYEKL. CDR3: CASRSSGNLPWDEQYF. The CDR3 DNA reads as TGCGCCAGCAGGTCTAGCGGGAACCTCCCTTGGGATGAGCAGTACTTC.

This clonotype was recorded many times. The gene calls are TRBV29-1 and TRBJ2-1, with 8 positions matching TRBD1. V lost 8 bases to trimming and J lost 6 bases; unmatched junction nucleotides: 3. Per the germline V gene, CDR1 is SQVTM and CDR2 is ANQGSEA. The CDR3 contains 11 residues. CDR3 nucleotides: TGCAGCTCCGACAGGGGCAATGAGCAGTTCTTC. Amino acid sequence: CSSDRGNEQFF.

Note on this clonotype: This clone may be a read error of a much larger clone one base away. V and J are TRBV20-1 and TRBJ2-3; D assignment may be TRBD1 or TRBD2 (5 bases each). Germline V gene lookup returns CDR1 DFQATT and CDR2 SNEGSKA (reference sequence). V gave up 5 bases and J gave up 5 bases, with 17 bases separating them. This CDR3 spans 14 amino acids. The CDR3: CSASPGAGLDTQYF. CDR3 sequence (DNA): TGCAGTGCTTCCCCCGGGGCAGGGCTAGATACGCAGTATTTT.

Comments on this clonotype: This could be a read error, since a much larger clone is one nucleotide away. The V and J genes are TRBV7-2 and TRBJ2-7; 14 positions match TRBD2. Per germline, CDR1 SGHTA and CDR2 FQGNSA. The CDR3 runs 16 residues. CDR3 loop: CASSREGTSGRYVQYF. The CDR3 DNA follows: TGTGCCAGCAGCCGAGAAGGGACTAGCGGGAGATACGTGCAGTACTTC.

The chain employs TRBV6-1 and TRBJ1-5, with a weak D call TRBD1 (5 bases). The CDR3 totals 14 residues. V shed 7 bases and J shed 7 bases, with 17 bases lying between them. Germline V gives CDR1 MNHNS, CDR2 SASEGT. The CDR3 sequence is CASNSRARGQPQHF. DNA for the CDR3: TGTGCCAGCAACTCCCGAGCTAGGGGACAGCCCCAGCATTTT.

V usage is TRBV29-1 and J usage is TRBJ2-7; D may correspond to TRBD1 or TRBD2 (5 bases each). Germline V lookup: CDR1 SQVTM, CDR2 ANQGSEA. This CDR3 is 12 amino acids long. Trimming left V 7 bases short and J 6 bases short, with 16 bases between. Written as DNA, the CDR3 is TGCAGCGCCGGATTAAGAGGGGCCGAGCAGTACTTC. Translating gives CSAGLRGAEQYF.

The chain is built from TRBV6-2 or TRBV6-3 and TRBJ1-6, with D hard to call. CDR3 length equals 15 residues. Germline CDR1 reads MNHEY; CDR2 reads SVGEGT. V lost 2 bases, J lost 12 bases, and 17 bases lay in between. In nucleotides, the CDR3 is TGTGCCAGCAGTTACGAGCGAGGGCCTCAAGGACCCCTCCACTTT. Protein sequence: CASSYERGPQGPLHF.

This chain joins TRBV7-9 and TRBJ2-1; 9 nucleotides line up with TRBD1. The CDR3 spans 16 residues. The V segment lost 2 bases and the J segment 6 bases; nucleotides outside the gene matches: 8. Germline loops: CDR1 SEHNR, CDR2 FQNEAQ (reference sequence). The CDR3 DNA reads TGTGCCAGCAGCTTACGTGTGGGACAGGGAGTCAATGAGCAGTTCTTC. Protein sequence: CASSLRVGQGVNEQFF.